These 12 T cell receptor beta chains originate from one sample sequenced in a study of early T cells in non-severe SARS-CoV-2 infection. From the 5' RACE reads, TCRdb called clonotypes with MiXCR, one entry per CDR3 protein. The sample shows roughly 70,000 distinct CDR3 sequences, under 15% of them seen only once. Input material: whole blood. These TCRs come from an adult who was a healthcare worker with PCR-confirmed SARS-CoV-2 infection or an uninfected control (not recorded which).

The genes are TRBV27 and TRBJ1-6, with D hard to call. Per the germline V gene, CDR1 is MNHEY and CDR2 is SMNVEV (reference sequence). With 5 bases removed from V and 5 bases from J, the gap between germline ends came to 7 bases. The CDR3 runs to 13 residues. The CDR3 DNA sequence: TGTGCCAGCAGTGCGGACCATAATTCACCCCTCCACTTT. Translating it yields CASSADHNSPLHF.

This clonotype has ten or more counts. The chain carries TRBV18 and TRBJ1-4, with D hard to call. V lost 3 bases and J 3 bases, leaving 5 bases between the germline ends. In germline, CDR1 is KGHSH, CDR2 LQKENI. The CDR3 is made up of 13 amino acids. The CDR3 is CASSPIANEKLFF. The DNA for the CDR3 is TGTGCCAGCTCACCTATAGCTAATGAAAAACTGTTTTTT.

This clonotype occurred many times. The chain couples TRBV27 to TRBJ2-3; D is unclear. The CDR3 length is 12 residues. Per germline, CDR1 MNHEY and CDR2 SMNVEV (reference sequence). Trimming took 5 bases from V and 4 from J, leaving 7 bases between them. CDR3 in DNA: TGTGCCAGCAGTGACAAGCCAGATACGCAGTATTTT. Its protein product is CASSDKPDTQYF.

The sample holds many counts of this clonotype. V gene TRBV7-2 combines with J gene TRBJ2-4, with TRBD1 as a possible D gene (6 bases). Trimming shortened V by 3 bases and J by 0 bases, and 12 bases separated the two germline ends. This CDR3 is built from 16 residues. Germline V gene sequence: CDR1 SGHTA, CDR2 FQGNSA. CDR3 loop: CASSLGHQLAKNIQYF. CDR3 coding DNA: TGTGCCAGCAGCTTGGGACACCAACTAGCCAAAAACATTCAGTACTTC.

The V and J genes are TRBV5-1 and TRBJ2-3; D is unresolved. CDR1 is SGHRS and CDR2 is YFSETQ in the germline V gene. V was clipped by 4 bases and J by 2 bases, with 17 bases between them. This CDR3 comprises 16 residues. The CDR3 sequence: CASSDPTDLVTDTQYF. In DNA form, the CDR3 reads TGCGCCAGCAGCGACCCGACGGACCTGGTCACAGATACGCAGTATTTT.

This clonotype was seen many times. The rearrangement links TRBV19 to TRBJ2-6; D gene uncertain. CDR1 and CDR2 (germline): LNHDA, SQIVND (reference sequence). The CDR3 totals 13 residues. The V gene lost 3 bases and the J gene lost 1 base, with 1 base spanning the gap. The CDR3 here is CASSMSGANVLTF. DNA for the CDR3: TGTGCCAGTAGTATGTCTGGGGCCAACGTCCTGACTTTC.

This clonotype was detected many times. The CDR3, as DNA: TGTGCCAGCAGTGCCCACACTCCAGGGGGTTGGGGGATGAACACTGAAGCTTTCTTT. Protein product: CASSAHTPGGWGMNTEAFF. The chain uses TRBV12-3 or TRBV12-4 and TRBJ1-1; 7 bases are shared with TRBD1. The V segment lost 5 bases and the J segment 0 bases; nucleotides outside the gene matches: 18. The CDR3 runs to 19 residues.

This clonotype was detected ten times or more. CDR3 in amino acids: CATSRERPATDTQYF. The CDR3 DNA sequence: TGTGCCACCAGCAGAGAGAGGCCAGCCACAGATACGCAGTATTTT. The chain combines TRBV15 with TRBJ2-3; no definite D call. This CDR3 is 15 amino acids long. CDR1 is LNHNV, CDR2 YYDKDF, per germline (reference sequence). V was shortened by 0 bases and J by 2 bases, with 9 bases between the two germline ends.

Ten or more counts support this clonotype. The genes are TRBV21-1 and TRBJ1-1; TRBD1, the table's D call, was not compared with the DNA. TRBV21-1 is listed as a pseudogene. CDR3 length: 15 amino acids. The CDR3 region has the DNA TGTGCCAGCAGCATCCCCCCCAGGGGGGGCACTGAAGCTTTCTTT. Amino acids: CASSIPPRGGTEAFF.

The sample holds a few counts of this clonotype. This rearrangement joins TRBV10-2 to TRBJ2-1; D gene ambiguous. Germline CDR1 WSHSY, CDR2 SAAADI. V lost 0 bases, J lost 0 bases, and 9 bases lay in between. The CDR3 length is 16 residues. The CDR3 sequence is CASSESELPSYNEQFF. Written as DNA, the CDR3 is TGCGCCAGCAGTGAGTCGGAGCTCCCCTCCTACAATGAGCAGTTCTTC.

Many counts were recorded for this clonotype. The rearrangement joins TRBV24-1 to TRBJ2-1, with D possibly matching TRBD2 (5 bases). Germline assignment: CDR1 KGHDR and CDR2 SFDVKD. With 9 bases removed from V and 4 bases from J, the gap between germline ends came to 18 bases. The CDR3 runs to 15 residues. The CDR3 reads CATSSGAAFYNEQFF. In DNA form, the CDR3 reads TGTGCCACCTCCTCTGGAGCGGCCTTTTACAATGAGCAGTTCTTC.

This clonotype was picked up many times. This chain links TRBV11-2 with TRBJ2-7; 7 positions agree with TRBD2. The CDR3 runs to 16 residues. Germline lookup yields CDR1 SGHAT and CDR2 FQNNGV. V was pared by 5 bases and J by 6 bases, with 16 bases of the junction left unmatched. DNA for the CDR3: TGTGCCAGCAGCGAACCTGGGCGGGGGAAGTTACGCGAGCAGTACTTC. Protein sequence: CASSEPGRGKLREQYF.